These 27 T cell receptor beta chains originate from one sample sequenced in a study of CD8 T cells in ankylosing spondylitis. TCRdb processed the 5' RACE reads anew with MiXCR; each CDR3 protein has one entry. The sample lists about 250,000 distinct CDR3 sequences, roughly 32% occurring once. Sequencing input: blood, either unsorted or a sorted T cell fraction (not recorded which). The source is a male donor with ankylosing spondylitis or in good health (not recorded which).

The chain joins TRBV27 to TRBJ2-2; weak D call: TRBD2 (5 bases). V was trimmed by 8 bases and J by 5 bases, leaving 12 bases between them. This CDR3 region has 13 residues. From germline, CDR1 is MNHEY and CDR2 SMNVEV (reference sequence). In DNA form, the CDR3 reads TGTGCCAGCGGGCTAGCCTGGACCGGGGAGCTGTTTTTT. Protein sequence: CASGLAWTGELFF.

The genes are TRBV20-1 and TRBJ1-5; 8 bases map to TRBD1. The CDR3 covers 15 residues. Germline CDR1 and CDR2: DFQATT and SNEGSKA (reference sequence). The ends lost 3 bases at V and 4 bases at J; junction bases unmatched: 8. CDR3 in amino acids: CSARDLTGDNQPQHF. The DNA for the CDR3 is TGCAGTGCTAGGGATTTGACAGGGGATAATCAGCCCCAGCATTTT.

The CDR3 sequence: CASSPDPSGHQYF. CDR3 DNA: TGTGCCAGCAGCCCTGATCCTTCGGGTCATCAGTACTTC. The chain recombines TRBV5-5 with TRBJ2-4; D call uncertain. The CDR3 has 13 amino acids. Germline CDR1 SGHKS, CDR2 YYEKEE (reference sequence). Trimming took 4 bases from V and 12 from J, leaving 17 bases between them.

The chain recombines TRBV20-1 with TRBJ2-6, with D unclear. Germline CDR1 and CDR2: DFQATT and SNEGSKA (reference sequence). Trimming cost V 0 bases and J 0 bases, with 9 bases left between them. CDR3 length equals 16 residues. CDR3 protein: CSARDVKFSGANVLTF. The CDR3 DNA reads TGCAGTGCTAGAGATGTTAAGTTCTCTGGGGCCAACGTCCTGACTTTC.

This clonotype was seen a handful of times. The CDR3 here is CSVAMGGPPKETQYF. The CDR3 DNA reads TGCAGCGTTGCGATGGGGGGTCCTCCCAAAGAGACCCAGTACTTC. The chain joins TRBV29-1 to TRBJ2-5, with D possibly TRBD2 on 6 matching bases. CDR3 length equals 15 residues. V lost 4 bases and J 3 bases, leaving 18 bases between the germline ends. Germline CDR1 reads SQVTM; CDR2 reads ANQGSEA.

This chain connects TRBV29-1 to TRBJ2-5, with D perhaps matching TRBD1 (6 bases). In germline, CDR1 is SQVTM, CDR2 ANQGSEA. The CDR3 loop spans 13 amino acids. Deletions cut 4 bases from V and 4 bases from J, with 13 bases between. This CDR3 is CSVVMGHLETQYF. CDR3 bases: TGCAGCGTTGTTATGGGACACTTAGAGACCCAGTACTTC.

The rearrangement links TRBV27 to TRBJ2-1; 11 bases are a match to TRBD1. CDR1 and CDR2 (germline): MNHEY, SMNVEV (reference sequence). This CDR3 has 15 residues. V gave up 2 bases and J gave up 9 bases; unmatched junction bases: 6. The CDR3 protein is CASSLGTGGSGEQFF. The CDR3 DNA reads TGTGCCAGCAGTTTAGGGACAGGGGGGTCAGGTGAGCAGTTCTTC.

V usage is TRBV7-8 and J usage is TRBJ1-2; D is uncertain. Trimming cost V 2 bases and J 6 bases, with 19 bases left between them. CDR1 is SGHVS and CDR2 is FQNEAQ in the germline V gene. The CDR3 loop spans 16 amino acids. CDR3 loop: CASSLLRLSYINGYTF. CDR3 DNA sequence: TGTGCCAGCAGCTTACTGAGATTAAGCTATATAAATGGCTACACCTTC. Using reference TRBV7-8 and TRBJ1-2 for the parts outside the CDR3, the full variable domain is GAGVSQSPRYKVAKRGQDVALRCDPISGHVSLFWYQQALGQGPEFLTYFQNEAQLDKSGLPSDRFFAERPEGSVSTLKIQRTQQEDSAVYLCASSLLRLSYINGYTFGSGTRLTVV.

The V gene is TRBV12-3 or TRBV12-4, the J gene TRBJ1-5; 9 nucleotides agree with TRBD1. V lost 6 bases to trimming and J lost 2 bases; unmatched junction nucleotides: 8. The CDR3 loop spans 16 amino acids. The CDR3 sequence: CASSPRTGVGNQPQHF. In DNA form, the CDR3 reads TGTGCCAGCAGCCCCAGGACAGGGGTTGGCAATCAGCCCCAGCATTTT.

The V and J genes are TRBV27 and TRBJ1-1, with D perhaps TRBD1 (6 bases). The CDR3 is 14 residues long. V was clipped by 6 bases and J by 0 bases, with 11 bases between them. Germline CDR1 and CDR2: MNHEY and SMNVEV (reference sequence). The CDR3 nucleotides read TGTGCCAGCAGCCTCCGGGGGCTGAACACTGAAGCTTTCTTT. Amino acids: CASSLRGLNTEAFF.

The chain uses TRBV6-1 and TRBJ1-4; the D gene is possibly TRBD1 (5 bases). CDR3 length: 14 amino acids. The V end was cut by 5 bases, the J end by 0 bases, with 7 bases between. Per the germline V gene, CDR1 is MNHNS and CDR2 is SASEGT. CDR3 bases: TGTGCCAGCAGTCAGACAGCAACTAATGAAAAACTGTTTTTT. Amino acids: CASSQTATNEKLFF.

The chain joins TRBV5-6 to TRBJ2-7, with D possibly being TRBD2 (6 bases). The CDR3 length is 12 residues. The germline V gene has CDR1 SGHDT and CDR2 YYEEEE. V was pared by 4 bases and J by 3 bases, with 8 bases between. CDR3 sequence (DNA): TGTGCCAGCAGCAACGGGGGCTACGAGCAGTACTTC. Encoded protein: CASSNGGYEQYF.

The chain combines TRBV30 with TRBJ2-1; no firm D call. The ends were cut back, 0 bases at V and 6 bases at J, with 9 bases in the middle. Germline V gives CDR1 GTSNPN, CDR2 SVGIG (reference sequence). This CDR3 region has 13 residues. The CDR3 is CAWSVLISNEQFF. For the CDR3, the DNA is TGTGCCTGGAGTGTACTAATTAGCAATGAGCAGTTCTTC. The full variable domain, with the rest looked up from reference TRBV30 and TRBJ2-1, is SQTIHQWPATLVQPVGSPLSLECTVEGTSNPNLYWYRQAAGRGLQLLFYSVGIGQISSEVPQNLSASRPQDRQFILSSKKLLLSDSGFYLCAWSVLISNEQFFGPGTRLTVL.

The chain has TRBV9 and TRBJ2-5; D not certain. Between the trimmed V and J ends, which lost 0 bases and 6 bases, there was a span of 9 bases. CDR3 length: 13 amino acids. Per the germline V gene, CDR1 is SGDLS and CDR2 is YYNGEE. CDR3 in DNA: TGTGCCAGCAGCGTAGACGGCCTCAAGACCCAGTACTTC. It codes for CASSVDGLKTQYF.

The chain couples TRBV4-2 to TRBJ2-1; D may be TRBD1 (5 bases). This CDR3 comprises 16 residues. CDR1 and CDR2 (germline): LGHNA, YNFKEQ. V dropped 0 bases and J dropped 7 bases, with 16 bases sitting between them. The CDR3 region has the DNA TGTGCCAGCAGCCAAGAGTGGGGCCCGAAACGGAATGAGCAGTTCTTC. Its translation is CASSQEWGPKRNEQFF.

This clonotype has more than one count but fewer than ten. This CDR3 is CSARDMGGSNYGYTF. CDR3 sequence (DNA): TGCAGTGCTAGAGATATGGGGGGATCTAACTATGGCTACACCTTC. The rearrangement joins TRBV20-1 to TRBJ1-2, with a weak D call TRBD1 (5 bases). V lost 0 bases, J lost 0 bases, and 11 bases lay in between. The V gene's germline CDR1 is DFQATT and CDR2 SNEGSKA (reference sequence). The CDR3 has 15 residues.

V is TRBV7-9 and J is TRBJ2-7; D is possibly TRBD1 (6 bases). Between the trimmed V and J ends, which lost 3 bases and 5 bases, there was a span of 11 bases. The CDR3 has 13 residues. The germline V gene encodes CDR1 SEHNR and CDR2 FQNEAQ (reference sequence). The DNA for the CDR3 is TGTGCCAGCAGCTTGGATCCAGGGGACGAGCAGTACTTC. Protein sequence: CASSLDPGDEQYF.

The J gene is TRBJ2-3, the V gene TRBV25-1; D not certain. Looked up from germline, CDR1 is MGHDK and CDR2 is SYGVNS. The CDR3 loop spans 11 amino acids. The germline V and J ends were trimmed by 4 bases and 5 bases, with 4 bases remaining between them. The CDR3 DNA follows: TGTGCCAGCAGTGGAAAAGATACGCAGTATTTT. This translates into CASSGKDTQYF.

This clonotype was counted only a few times. The V call is TRBV28, the J call TRBJ1-4, with 9 nucleotides matching TRBD1. CDR3 length equals 17 residues. The ends lost 5 bases at V and 8 bases at J; junction bases unmatched: 15. Per germline, CDR1 MDHEN and CDR2 SYDVKM. The CDR3 region is CASSVPGTGLYREKLFF. The CDR3 DNA is TGTGCCAGCAGTGTTCCCGGGACAGGGCTTTACCGCGAAAAACTGTTTTTT. The variable domain in full, with the rest retrieved from reference TRBV28 and TRBJ1-4, is DVKVTQSSRYLVKRTGEKVFLECVQDMDHENMFWYRQDPGLGLRLIYFSYDVKMKEKGDIPEGYSVSREKKERFSLILESASTNQTSMYLCASSVPGTGLYREKLFFGSGTQLSVL.

The rearrangement uses TRBV20-1 and TRBJ2-1, with 8 bases aligning to TRBD2. Germline V gene data show CDR1 as DFQATT and CDR2 as SNEGSKA (reference sequence). With 5 bases clipped from V and 10 bases from J, the junction kept 4 bases outside the gene matches. The CDR3 extends over 11 amino acids. In DNA form, the CDR3 reads TGCAGTGCTCGCGGGGGGCAGGAGCAGTTCTTC. Translating it yields CSARGGQEQFF.

This clonotype showed up just a few times. This rearrangement joins TRBV10-3 to TRBJ2-5; 12 nucleotides align to TRBD2. J was trimmed by 2 bases and V by 6 bases; bases with no gene match: 4. CDR1 and CDR2 (germline): ENHRY, SYGVKD. This CDR3 comprises 15 residues. The CDR3 spells CAIRTLAGGQETQYF. The CDR3 DNA sequence: TGTGCCATCAGGACGCTAGCGGGGGGGCAAGAGACCCAGTACTTC.

This clonotype has only a few counts. This chain connects TRBV7-7 to TRBJ2-1; 7 bases match TRBD1. Germline CDR1 and CDR2: SSHAT and FNYEAQ (reference sequence). The V and J ends lost 1 base and 12 bases, in that order; junction bases with no gene match: 6. This CDR3 is 13 amino acids long. CDR3 coding DNA: TGTGCCAGCAGCTTAGGACAGGGCTCATGGCAGTTCTTC. Amino acid sequence: CASSLGQGSWQFF.

The chain recombines TRBV6-1 with TRBJ2-3; 8 nucleotides align to TRBD1. V shed 6 bases and J 2 bases; nucleotides not matched to a gene: 7. The CDR3 has 15 residues. In germline, CDR1 is MNHNS, CDR2 SASEGT. The CDR3 nucleotides are TGTGCCAGCAGCAGCCGGGACAGGCCCACAGATACGCAGTATTTT. It is translated as CASSSRDRPTDTQYF.

DNA of the CDR3: TGTGCCACCAGTGATGGGACTAGCGGGACGCCAGATACGCAGTATTTT. Protein: CATSDGTSGTPDTQYF. The chain employs TRBV24-1 and TRBJ2-3, with 13 bases matching TRBD2. J lost 4 bases, V lost 3 bases, and 3 bases had no gene match. CDR3 length equals 16 residues. Germline loops: CDR1 KGHDR, CDR2 SFDVKD.

The chain employs TRBV7-6 and TRBJ2-5, with 7 bases aligning to TRBD1. Germline lookup yields CDR1 SGHVS and CDR2 FNYEAQ. Losses at the gene ends were 4 bases for V and 1 base for J; bases not matched to a gene: 6. The CDR3 contains 15 residues. The CDR3 coding sequence is TGTGCCAGCAGCTCAACCGGGACAGCCCAAGAGACCCAGTACTTC. Amino acids: CASSSTGTAQETQYF.

V usage is TRBV28 and J usage is TRBJ2-4; 13 nucleotides match TRBD2. The CDR3 has 19 residues. The germline V gene has CDR1 MDHEN and CDR2 SYDVKM. V lost 3 bases to trimming and J lost 0 bases; unmatched junction nucleotides: 8. The CDR3 sequence: CASSFPTSGGAGAKNIQYF. The CDR3 DNA reads as TGTGCCAGCAGTTTCCCTACTAGCGGGGGGGCGGGAGCCAAAAACATTCAGTACTTC.

Many counts were recorded for this clonotype. The chain carries TRBV12-3 or TRBV12-4 and TRBJ1-2; 9 bases agree with TRBD1. The CDR3 loop spans 13 amino acids. The junction had 2 bases not matched to a gene; V was cut back by 3 bases and J by 6 bases. CDR3 amino acids: CASSLNRGHGYTF. CDR3 coding DNA: TGTGCCAGCAGTTTGAACAGGGGGCATGGCTACACCTTC.